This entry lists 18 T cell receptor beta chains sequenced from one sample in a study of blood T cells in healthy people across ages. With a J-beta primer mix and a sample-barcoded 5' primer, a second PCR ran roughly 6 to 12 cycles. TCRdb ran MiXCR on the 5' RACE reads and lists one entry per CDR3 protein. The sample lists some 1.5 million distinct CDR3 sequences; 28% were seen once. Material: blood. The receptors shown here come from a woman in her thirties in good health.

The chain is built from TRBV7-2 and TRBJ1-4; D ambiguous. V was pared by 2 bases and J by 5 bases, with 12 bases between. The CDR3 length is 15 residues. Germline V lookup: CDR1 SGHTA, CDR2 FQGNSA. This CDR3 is CASSLQRGNNEKLFF. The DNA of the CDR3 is TGTGCCAGCAGCTTACAACGAGGGAACAATGAAAAACTGTTTTTT.

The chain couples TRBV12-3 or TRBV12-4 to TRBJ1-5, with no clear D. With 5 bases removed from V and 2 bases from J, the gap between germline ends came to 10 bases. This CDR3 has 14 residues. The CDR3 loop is CASSGIPGNQPQHF. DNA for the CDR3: TGTGCCAGCAGTGGTATCCCGGGCAATCAGCCCCAGCATTTT.

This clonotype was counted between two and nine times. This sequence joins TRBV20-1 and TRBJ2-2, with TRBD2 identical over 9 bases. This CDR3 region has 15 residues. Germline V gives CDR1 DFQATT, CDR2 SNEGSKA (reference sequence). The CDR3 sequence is CSAPAGGINTGELFF. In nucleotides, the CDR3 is TGCAGCGCCCCAGCGGGAGGTATTAACACCGGGGAGCTGTTTTTT.

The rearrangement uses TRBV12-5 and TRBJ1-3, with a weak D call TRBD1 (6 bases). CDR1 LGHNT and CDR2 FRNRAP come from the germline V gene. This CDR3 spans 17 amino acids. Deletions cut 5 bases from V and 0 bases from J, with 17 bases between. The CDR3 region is CASGLHRDIRSGNTIYF. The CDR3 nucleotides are TGTGCTAGTGGTCTACACCGGGACATCCGCTCTGGAAACACCATATATTTT.

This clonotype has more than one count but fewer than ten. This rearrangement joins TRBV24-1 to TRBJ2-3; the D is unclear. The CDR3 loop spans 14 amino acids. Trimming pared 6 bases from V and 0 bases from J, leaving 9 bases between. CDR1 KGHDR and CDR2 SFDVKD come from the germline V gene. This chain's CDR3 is CATSPPGSTDTQYF. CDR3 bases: TGTGCCACCAGTCCCCCCGGGAGCACAGATACGCAGTATTTT.

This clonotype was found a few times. The DNA for the CDR3 is TGCAGTGCTAGAGATATTCTCTCTGGGGCCAACGTCCTGACTTTC. This sequence encodes CSARDILSGANVLTF. The rearrangement uses TRBV20-1 and TRBJ2-6, with no clear D. The CDR3 covers 15 residues. The V end lost 0 bases, the J end lost 0 bases, and 6 bases lay between the germline ends. Per germline, CDR1 DFQATT and CDR2 SNEGSKA (reference sequence).

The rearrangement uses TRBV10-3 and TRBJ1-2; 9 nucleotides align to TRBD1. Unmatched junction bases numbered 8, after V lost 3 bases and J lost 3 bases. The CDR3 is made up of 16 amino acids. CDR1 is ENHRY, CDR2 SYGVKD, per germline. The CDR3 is CAISEGGDRVYYGYTF. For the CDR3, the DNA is TGTGCCATCAGTGAAGGAGGGGACAGGGTTTACTATGGCTACACCTTC.

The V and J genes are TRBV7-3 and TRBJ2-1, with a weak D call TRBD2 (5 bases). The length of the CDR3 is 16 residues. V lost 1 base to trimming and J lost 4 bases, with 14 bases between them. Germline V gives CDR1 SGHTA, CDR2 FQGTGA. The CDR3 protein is CASSLMAGLTYNEQFF. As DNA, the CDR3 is TGTGCCAGCAGCTTAATGGCAGGACTTACGTACAATGAGCAGTTCTTC. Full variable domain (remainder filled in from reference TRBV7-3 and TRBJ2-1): GAGVSQTPSNKVTEKGKYVELRCDPISGHTALYWYRQSLGQGPEFLIYFQGTGAADDSGLPNDRFFAVRPEGSVSTLKIQRTERGDSAVYLCASSLMAGLTYNEQFFGPGTRLTVL.

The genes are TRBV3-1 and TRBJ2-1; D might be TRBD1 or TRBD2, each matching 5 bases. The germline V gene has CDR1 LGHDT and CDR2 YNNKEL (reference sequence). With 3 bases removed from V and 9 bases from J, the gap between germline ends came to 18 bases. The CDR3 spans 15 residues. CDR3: CASSHGTRVHPEQFF. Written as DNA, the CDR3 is TGTGCCAGCAGCCACGGGACGAGGGTTCATCCTGAGCAGTTCTTC.

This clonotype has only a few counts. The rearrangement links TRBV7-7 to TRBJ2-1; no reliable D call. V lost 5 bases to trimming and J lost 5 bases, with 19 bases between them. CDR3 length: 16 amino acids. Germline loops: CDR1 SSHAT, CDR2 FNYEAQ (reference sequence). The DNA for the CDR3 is TGTGCCAGCAGCCCAAGGGCCAGCCGTGGGGACAATGAGCAGTTCTTC. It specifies CASSPRASRGDNEQFF.

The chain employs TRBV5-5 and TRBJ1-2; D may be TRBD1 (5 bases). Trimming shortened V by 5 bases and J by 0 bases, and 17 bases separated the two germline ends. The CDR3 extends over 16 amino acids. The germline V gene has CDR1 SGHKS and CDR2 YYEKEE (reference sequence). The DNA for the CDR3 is TGTGCCAGCAGATCAACTATGGGACTCGCTAACTATGGCTACACCTTC. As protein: CASRSTMGLANYGYTF. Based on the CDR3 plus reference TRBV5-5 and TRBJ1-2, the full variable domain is DAGVTQSPTHLIKTRGQQVTLRCSPISGHKSVSWYQQVLGQGPQFIFQYYEKEERGRGNFPDRFSARQFPNYSSELNVNALLLGDSALYLCASRSTMGLANYGYTFGSGTRLTVV.

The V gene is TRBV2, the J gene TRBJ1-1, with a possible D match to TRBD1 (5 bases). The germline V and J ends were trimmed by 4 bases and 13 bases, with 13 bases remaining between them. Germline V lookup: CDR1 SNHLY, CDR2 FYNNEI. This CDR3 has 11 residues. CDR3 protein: CASSVGSGGFF. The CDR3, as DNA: TGTGCCAGCAGTGTGGGCTCCGGGGGTTTCTTT.

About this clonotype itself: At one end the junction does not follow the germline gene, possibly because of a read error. The CDR3 protein is CASSPRDTTNTGVLFF. CDR3 DNA: TGTGCCAGCAGCCCTAGGGACACCACGAACACCGGGGTGCTGTTTTTT. The J gene is TRBJ2-2, the V gene TRBV7-2, with D tentatively TRBD1 (6 bases). The CDR3 is 16 amino acids. In germline, CDR1 is SGHTA, CDR2 FQGNSA.

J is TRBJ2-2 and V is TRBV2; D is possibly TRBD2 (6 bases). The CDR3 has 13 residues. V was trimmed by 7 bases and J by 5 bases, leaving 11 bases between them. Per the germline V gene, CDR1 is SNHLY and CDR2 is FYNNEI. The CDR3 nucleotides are TGTGCCAGCATCGGAGGGCGAACCGGGGAGCTGTTTTTT. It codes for CASIGGRTGELFF.

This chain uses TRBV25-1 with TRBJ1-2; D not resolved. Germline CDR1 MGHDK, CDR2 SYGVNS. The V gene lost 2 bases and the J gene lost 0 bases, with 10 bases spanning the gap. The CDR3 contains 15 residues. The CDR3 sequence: CASSENSPANYGYTF. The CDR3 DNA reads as TGTGCCAGCAGTGAAAATTCGCCAGCTAACTATGGCTACACCTTC.

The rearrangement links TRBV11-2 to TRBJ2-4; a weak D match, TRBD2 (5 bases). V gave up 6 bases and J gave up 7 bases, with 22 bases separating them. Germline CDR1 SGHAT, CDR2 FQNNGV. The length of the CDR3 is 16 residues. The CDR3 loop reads CASSPQGPRRGNIQYF. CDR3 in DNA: TGTGCCAGCAGTCCCCAAGGACCACGGCGAGGGAACATTCAGTACTTC. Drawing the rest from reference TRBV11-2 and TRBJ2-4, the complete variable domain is EAGVAQSPRYKIIEKRQSVAFWCNPISGHATLYWYQQILGQGPKLLIQFQNNGVVDDSQLPKDRFSAERLKGVDSTLKIQPAKLEDSAVYLCASSPQGPRRGNIQYFGAGTRLSVL.

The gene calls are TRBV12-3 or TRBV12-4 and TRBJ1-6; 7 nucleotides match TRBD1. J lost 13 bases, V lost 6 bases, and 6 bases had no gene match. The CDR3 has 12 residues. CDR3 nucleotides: TGTGCCAGCAGCTTAAGACAGGGTCCCCTCCACTTT. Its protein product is CASSLRQGPLHF.

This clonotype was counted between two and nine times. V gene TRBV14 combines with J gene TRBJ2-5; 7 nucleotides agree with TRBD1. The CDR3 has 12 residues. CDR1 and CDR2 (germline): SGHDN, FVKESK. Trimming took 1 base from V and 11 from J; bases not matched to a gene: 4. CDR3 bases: TGTGCCAGCAGCCAAGCCCCGGGACAGCAGTACTTC. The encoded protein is CASSQAPGQQYF. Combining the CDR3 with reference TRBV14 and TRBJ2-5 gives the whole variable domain EAGVTQFPSHSVIEKGQTVTLRCDPISGHDNLYWYRRVMGKEIKFLLHFVKESKQDESGMPNNRFLAERTGGTYSTLKVQPAELEDSGVYFCASSQAPGQQYFGPGTRLLVL.